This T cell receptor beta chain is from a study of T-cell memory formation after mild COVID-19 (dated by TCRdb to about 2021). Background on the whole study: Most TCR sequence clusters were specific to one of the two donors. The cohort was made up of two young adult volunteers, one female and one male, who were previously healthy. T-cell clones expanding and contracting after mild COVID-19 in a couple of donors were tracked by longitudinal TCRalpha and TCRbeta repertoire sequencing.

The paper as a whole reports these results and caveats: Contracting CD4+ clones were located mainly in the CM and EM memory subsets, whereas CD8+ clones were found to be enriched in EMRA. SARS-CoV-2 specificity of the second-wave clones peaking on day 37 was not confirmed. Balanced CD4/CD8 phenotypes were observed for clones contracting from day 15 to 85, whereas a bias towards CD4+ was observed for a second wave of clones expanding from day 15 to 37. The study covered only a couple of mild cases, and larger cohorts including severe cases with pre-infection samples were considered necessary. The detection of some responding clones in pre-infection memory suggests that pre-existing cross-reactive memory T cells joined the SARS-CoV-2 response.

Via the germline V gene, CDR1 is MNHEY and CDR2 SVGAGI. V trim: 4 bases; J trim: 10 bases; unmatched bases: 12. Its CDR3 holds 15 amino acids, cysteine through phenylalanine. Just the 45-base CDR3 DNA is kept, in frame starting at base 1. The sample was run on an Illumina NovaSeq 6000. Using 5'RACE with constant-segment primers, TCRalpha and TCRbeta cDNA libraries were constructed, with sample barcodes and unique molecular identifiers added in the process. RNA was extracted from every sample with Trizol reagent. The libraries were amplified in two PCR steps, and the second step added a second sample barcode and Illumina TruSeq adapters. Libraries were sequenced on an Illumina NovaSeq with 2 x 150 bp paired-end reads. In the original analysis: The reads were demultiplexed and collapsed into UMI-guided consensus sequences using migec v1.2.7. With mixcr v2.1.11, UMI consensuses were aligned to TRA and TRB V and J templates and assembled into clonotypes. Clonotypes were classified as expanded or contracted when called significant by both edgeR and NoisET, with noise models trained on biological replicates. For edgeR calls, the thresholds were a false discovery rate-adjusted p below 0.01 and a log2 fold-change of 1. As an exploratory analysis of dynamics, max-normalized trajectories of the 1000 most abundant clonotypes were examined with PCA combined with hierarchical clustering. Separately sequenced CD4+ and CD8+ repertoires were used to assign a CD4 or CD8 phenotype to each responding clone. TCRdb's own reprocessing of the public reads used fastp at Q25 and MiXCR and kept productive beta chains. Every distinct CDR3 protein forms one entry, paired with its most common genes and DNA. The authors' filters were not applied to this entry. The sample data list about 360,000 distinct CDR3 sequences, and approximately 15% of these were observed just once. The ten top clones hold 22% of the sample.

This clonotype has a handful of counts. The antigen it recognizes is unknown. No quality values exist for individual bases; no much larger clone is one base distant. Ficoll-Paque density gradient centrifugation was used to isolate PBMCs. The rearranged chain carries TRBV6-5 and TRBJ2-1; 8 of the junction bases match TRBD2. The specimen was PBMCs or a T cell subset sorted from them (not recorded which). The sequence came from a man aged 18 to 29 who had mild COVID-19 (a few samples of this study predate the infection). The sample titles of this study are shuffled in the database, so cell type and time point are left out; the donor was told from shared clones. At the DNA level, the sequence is TGTGCCAGCAGTTGGGAAAGGGTAGCGGGGTCCGAGCAGTTCTTC. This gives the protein CASSWERVAGSEQFF.